The text below deals with one T cell receptor beta chain. TCRdb keeps only in-frame clones here, not all; method: immunoSEQ multiplex PCR. The sample contains about 180,000 clones, about 88% of which appear only once. This sample is part of a study of blood T cell repertoires in COVID-19. V gave up 8 bases and J gave up 5 bases, with 16 bases separating them. The CDR3 has 14 amino acids. Germline V gives CDR1 LGHDT, CDR2 YNNKEL (reference sequence). Each participant's cohort was designated according to participant-reported clinical history. The chain couples TRBV3-1 (or the pseudogene TRBV3-2) to TRBJ1-5, with D possibly being TRBD1 (5 bases). This clonotype was sampled from a human donor with acute COVID-19. The donor label of this sample is uncertain. What was sequenced was PBMCs or T cells enriched from blood (not recorded which). The CDR3 is CASVFGQGDQPQHF. CDR3 nucleotides: TGTGCCAGCGTCTTCGGGCAGGGCGATCAGCCCCAGCATTTT.